The 24 T cell receptor beta chains below all came from one sample that was sequenced in a study of T-cell memory formation after mild COVID-19. Each CDR3 protein gets one entry after TCRdb re-called the 5' RACE reads with MiXCR. This sample carries 450,000 to 650,000 distinct CDR3 sequences, roughly 20% of them seen once, and the ten largest clones take around 13%. Material: PBMCs or a T cell subset sorted from them (not recorded which). The source of these receptors is an adult woman who had mild COVID-19 (a few samples of this study predate the infection). Cell type and time point are not known.

This sequence joins TRBV6-1 and TRBJ1-1; TRBD1 matches 7 bases. The CDR3 runs to 14 residues. The V and J ends lost 6 bases and 4 bases, in that order; junction bases with no gene match: 8. Looked up from germline, CDR1 is MNHNS and CDR2 is SASEGT. The CDR3: CASSVTGEGTEAFF. The CDR3 region has the DNA TGTGCCAGCAGCGTAACAGGGGAGGGCACTGAAGCTTTCTTT.

In its sample, this clonotype was seen a few times. The V and J genes are TRBV4-1 and TRBJ1-1; no definite D call. The CDR3 sequence is 15 residues long. Trimming took off 4 bases at V and 0 bases at J, with 12 bases between the two ends. Looked up from germline, CDR1 is MGHRA and CDR2 is YSYEKL. The CDR3, as DNA: TGCGCCAGCAGCCTGAGAGAGAACTTGAACACTGAAGCTTTCTTT. Translated: CASSLRENLNTEAFF.

This clonotype was seen more than once but under ten times. This chain joins TRBV5-1 and TRBJ1-1; 8 bases align to TRBD1. The junction had 3 bases not matched to a gene; V was cut back by 4 bases and J by 4 bases. Germline CDR1 and CDR2: SGHRS and YFSETQ. The CDR3 spans 13 residues. CDR3 bases: TGCGCCAGCAGCCAGGACAGGGTCACTGAAGCTTTCTTT. Protein sequence: CASSQDRVTEAFF.

The chain couples TRBV9 to TRBJ2-1, with 11 bases that match TRBD1. The germline V gene encodes CDR1 SGDLS and CDR2 YYNGEE. The V and J ends lost 0 bases and 6 bases, in that order; junction bases with no gene match: 2. CDR3 length: 15 residues. CDR3 sequence: CASSVGGTGGNEQFF. CDR3 DNA sequence: TGTGCCAGCAGCGTAGGAGGGACAGGGGGCAATGAGCAGTTCTTC.

The CDR3 bases are TGTGCCAGCAGTTACGAGGGGGGGGCCTACAATGAGCAGTTCTTC. Amino acid sequence: CASSYEGGAYNEQFF. V usage is TRBV6-6 and J usage is TRBJ2-1; TRBD2 is a possible D gene (7 bases). Germline values: CDR1 MNHNY, CDR2 SVGAGI (reference sequence). The CDR3 sequence is 15 residues long. V shed 2 bases and J shed 2 bases, with 10 bases lying between them.

The sample holds a few counts of this clonotype. The chain recombines TRBV15 with TRBJ2-1; D gene unclear. Germline loops: CDR1 LNHNV, CDR2 YYDKDF (reference sequence). Trimming removed 0 bases at V and 3 bases at J, with 12 bases between. The CDR3 runs to 16 residues. CDR3 sequence (DNA): TGTGCCACCAGCAGAGACAATGCGAATCTCTACAATGAGCAGTTCTTC. Amino acids: CATSRDNANLYNEQFF.

The chain couples TRBV3-1 to TRBJ2-1, with 7 nucleotides matching TRBD2. This CDR3 comprises 14 residues. The germline CDR1 and CDR2 sequences are LGHDT and YNNKEL (reference sequence). With V trimmed by 1 base and J by 10 bases, 7 bases remained unmatched. The DNA of the CDR3 is TGTGCCAGCAGCCAAGGAAGGAGGGAGGGGGAGCAGTTCTTC. It specifies CASSQGRREGEQFF.

The J gene is TRBJ1-1, the V gene TRBV30; D is perhaps TRBD1 (5 bases). Germline assignment: CDR1 GTSNPN and CDR2 SVGIG (reference sequence). CDR3 size: 12 residues. The V end lost 7 bases, the J end lost 12 bases, and 21 bases lay between the germline ends. The DNA for the CDR3 is TGTGCCTTCCCCCGGGCAGAGGGGAAGACTTTCTTT. Protein sequence: CAFPRAEGKTFF.

CDR3 nucleotides: TGTGCCACCAGTGACAACACCTGGTATCATGGCTACACCTTC. This translates into CATSDNTWYHGYTF. The rearrangement uses TRBV24-1 and TRBJ1-2; D unclear. Trimming took 4 bases from V and 6 from J, leaving 14 bases between them. The CDR3 spans 14 residues. Germline V gene data show CDR1 as KGHDR and CDR2 as SFDVKD.

The rearrangement uses TRBV4-2 and TRBJ2-3; D gene uncertain. CDR3 size: 15 residues. Germline assignment: CDR1 LGHNA and CDR2 YNFKEQ. Deletions cut 1 base from V and 1 base from J, with 9 bases between. The CDR3 DNA is TGTGCCAGCAGCCAAGTGACGGTCGGCACAGATACGCAGTATTTT. Protein product: CASSQVTVGTDTQYF.

The sample holds many counts of this clonotype. The chain combines TRBV5-1 with TRBJ2-5, with no clear D. The CDR3 loop spans 12 amino acids. The V end was cut by 0 bases, the J end by 5 bases, with 5 bases between. The germline gives CDR1 SGHRS, CDR2 YFSETQ. The CDR3 protein is CASSLELETQYF. CDR3 nucleotides: TGCGCCAGCAGCTTGGAGCTGGAGACCCAGTACTTC.

This chain uses TRBV27 with TRBJ2-7; TRBD1 or TRBD2 may be the D gene (5 bases each). V was shortened by 6 bases and J by 3 bases, with 15 bases between the two germline ends. Germline CDR1 MNHEY, CDR2 SMNVEV (reference sequence). This CDR3 comprises 14 residues. CDR3: CASSYRDGDYEQYF. The CDR3 DNA is TGTGCCAGCAGCTATAGGGACGGTGACTACGAGCAGTACTTC.

This clonotype was detected only a few times. This chain uses TRBV5-1 with TRBJ2-5, with a weak D call TRBD2 (6 bases). From germline, CDR1 is SGHRS and CDR2 YFSETQ. The CDR3 runs 14 residues. V was pared by 4 bases and J by 1 base, with 11 bases between. DNA of the CDR3: TGCGCCAGCAGCCTGGGACTCAGCCAAGAGACCCAGTACTTC. It encodes CASSLGLSQETQYF.

This clonotype was seen a few times. V gene TRBV7-6 combines with J gene TRBJ1-6, with no clear D. V lost 3 bases and J lost 6, with 6 bases in between. The length of the CDR3 is 13 residues. Germline V gives CDR1 SGHVS, CDR2 FNYEAQ. The CDR3 DNA sequence: TGTGCCAGCAGCTTTGATCTTAATTCACCCCTCCACTTT. Translating it yields CASSFDLNSPLHF.

In this sample, this clonotype turned up a few times. V gene TRBV18 combines with J gene TRBJ2-1; 9 bases are shared with TRBD1. The J segment lost 8 bases and the V segment lost 3 bases, leaving 8 bases of the junction unmatched. Germline CDR1 KGHSH, CDR2 LQKENI. The CDR3 length is 15 residues. The CDR3 sequence is CASSPNRGLFDEQFF. The DNA of the CDR3 is TGTGCCAGCTCACCTAACAGGGGGCTCTTCGATGAGCAGTTCTTC. Complete variable domain (other parts from reference TRBV18 and TRBJ2-1): NAGVMQNPRHLVRRRGQEARLRCSPMKGHSHVYWYRQLPEEGLKFMVYLQKENIIDESGMPKERFSAEFPKEGPSILRIQQVVRGDSAAYFCASSPNRGLFDEQFFGPGTRLTVL.

In its sample, this clonotype was seen a few times. J is TRBJ2-2 and V is TRBV12-3 or TRBV12-4; D uncertain. There are 12 residues in the CDR3. The V end was cut by 1 base, the J end by 11 bases, with 8 bases between. CDR3 bases: TGTGCCAGCAGTTTAGGTCTGGGAGAGCTGTTTTTT. Amino acids: CASSLGLGELFF.

This chain links TRBV4-3 with TRBJ1-1; no reliable D call. The V end lost 0 bases, the J end lost 1 base, and 12 bases lay between the germline ends. From germline, CDR1 is LGHNA and CDR2 YSLEER. CDR3 length equals 16 residues. The CDR3 sequence: CASSQDQLGPNTEAFF. CDR3 in DNA: TGCGCCAGCAGCCAAGATCAACTAGGACCGAACACTGAAGCTTTCTTT.

The V gene is TRBV7-8, the J gene TRBJ1-2; D is unresolved. Between the trimmed V and J ends, which lost 0 bases and 7 bases, there was a span of 15 bases. The CDR3 is 15 amino acids. In germline, CDR1 is SGHVS, CDR2 FQNEAQ. Here the CDR3 reads CASSLAVPGRLGYTF. The DNA of the CDR3 is TGTGCCAGCAGCTTAGCGGTTCCGGGCCGTCTTGGCTACACCTTC.

This clonotype was picked up a small number of times. The V and J genes are TRBV13 and TRBJ2-3; 8 bases line up with TRBD2. The CDR3 length is 15 residues. The V and J ends lost 5 bases and 2 bases, in that order; junction bases with no gene match: 6. Germline V lookup: CDR1 PRHDT, CDR2 FYEKMQ (reference sequence). In nucleotides, the CDR3 is TGTGCCAGCAGCCCTACCGGGAGGGACACAGATACGCAGTATTTT. Amino acid sequence: CASSPTGRDTDTQYF.

The DNA for the CDR3 is TGTGCCAGCAGTGTGGGACTAGCGGCATACTACGAGCAGTACTTC. Protein: CASSVGLAAYYEQYF. The gene calls are TRBV27 and TRBJ2-7, with 11 positions matching TRBD2. CDR1 and CDR2 (germline): MNHEY, SMNVEV (reference sequence). The V gene end was trimmed by 5 bases and the J gene end by 3 bases; junction bases not matched to a gene: 6. CDR3 length: 15 residues.

This clonotype was seen only once. This rearrangement joins TRBV12-3 or TRBV12-4 to TRBJ1-1; weak D call: TRBD1 (5 bases). Trimming took off 4 bases at V and 11 bases at J, with 14 bases between the two ends. The length of the CDR3 is 12 residues. The CDR3 protein is CASSSWVGEAFF. The CDR3 DNA reads TGTGCCAGCAGTTCCTGGGTGGGGGAGGCTTTCTTT.

This clonotype came up a few times. The chain links TRBV7-9 to TRBJ1-1; tentative D call: TRBD1 (5 bases). CDR1 SEHNR and CDR2 FQNEAQ come from the germline V gene (reference sequence). The ends were cut back, 4 bases at V and 3 bases at J, with 15 bases in the middle. This CDR3 is built from 15 residues. Here the CDR3 reads CASSSRRGGDTEAFF. The CDR3 region has the DNA TGTGCCAGCAGCTCCCGCCGGGGAGGGGACACTGAAGCTTTCTTT. The full variable domain, rest sourced from reference TRBV7-9 and TRBJ1-1, is DTGVSQNPRHKITKRGQNVTFRCDPISEHNRLYWYRQTLGQGPEFLTYFQNEAQLEKSRLLSDRFSAERPKGSFSTLEIQRTEQGDSAMYLCASSSRRGGDTEAFFGQGTRLTVV.

V gene TRBV24-1 combines with J gene TRBJ2-1; 9 nucleotides align to TRBD1. With 5 bases clipped from V and 4 bases from J, the junction kept 11 bases outside the gene matches. CDR3 length: 17 residues. From germline, CDR1 is KGHDR and CDR2 SFDVKD. The CDR3: CATSGLHTGGEYNEQFF. The CDR3 DNA follows: TGTGCCACCAGTGGCCTCCACACAGGGGGCGAATACAATGAGCAGTTCTTC.

This rearrangement joins TRBV6-2 or TRBV6-3 to TRBJ1-1; D perhaps matches TRBD1 (5 bases). The CDR3 runs 19 residues. The V end was cut by 0 bases, the J end by 1 base, with 21 bases between. CDR1 and CDR2 (germline): MNHEY, SVGEGT. CDR3 sequence (DNA): TGTGCCAGCAGTTACTCGACTTCTACCCCGGGACCAGCGAACACTGAAGCTTTCTTT. This sequence encodes CASSYSTSTPGPANTEAFF.